The 30 T cell receptor beta chains below come from one sample, sequenced in a study of T cell repertoires in cytomegalovirus infection. TCRdb re-derived calls from the reads in MiXCR, one entry per CDR3 protein. Of around 550,000 distinct CDR3 sequences in the sample, approximately 26% were seen once. Specimen: PBMCs. The origin of the receptors is a human donor in good health (CMV status not recorded). Some clones in this sample may be carry-over from other donors' samples.

The chain joins TRBV2 to TRBJ2-3; 7 bases match TRBD2. Losses at the gene ends were 6 bases for V and 0 bases for J; bases not matched to a gene: 6. CDR3 length equals 15 residues. Germline lookup yields CDR1 SNHLY and CDR2 FYNNEI. The CDR3 nucleotides read TGTGCCAGCAGCGCGAGCGGGGTGAGCACAGATACGCAGTATTTT. Residues: CASSASGVSTDTQYF.

The rearrangement uses TRBV20-1 and TRBJ2-2, with TRBD2 matching over 8 bases. The germline V gene has CDR1 DFQATT and CDR2 SNEGSKA (reference sequence). Trimming at V came to 3 bases and at J to 6 bases, leaving 6 bases not matched to a gene. This CDR3 comprises 14 residues. The CDR3 sequence is CSASSGGESGELFF. The CDR3 coding sequence is TGCAGTGCTAGCAGCGGGGGAGAGTCCGGGGAGCTGTTTTTT.

This clonotype was picked up a small number of times. The genes are TRBV19 and TRBJ2-1, with 11 bases lining up with TRBD1. Germline trimming cut 3 bases from V and 7 bases from J; bases unmatched to any gene: 8. The CDR3 length is 16 residues. In germline, CDR1 is LNHDA, CDR2 SQIVND (reference sequence). The CDR3 here is CASSINRDRGINEQFF. The CDR3 nucleotides read TGTGCCAGTAGTATCAACCGGGACAGGGGGATAAATGAGCAGTTCTTC.

This chain uses TRBV19 with TRBJ2-1; 8 bases align to TRBD2. The V gene end was trimmed by 0 bases and the J gene end by 6 bases; junction bases not matched to a gene: 1. The germline V gene has CDR1 LNHDA and CDR2 SQIVND (reference sequence). The CDR3 spans 14 residues. This chain's CDR3 is CASSIDGRGNEQFF. DNA for the CDR3: TGTGCCAGTAGTATAGACGGGAGGGGCAATGAGCAGTTCTTC.

This clonotype has only a few counts. The rearrangement uses TRBV7-8 and TRBJ1-1; D is perhaps TRBD1 (6 bases). This CDR3 spans 15 amino acids. Trimming took 8 bases from V and 4 from J, leaving 20 bases between them. Germline-derived CDR1 and CDR2 are SGHVS and FQNEAQ. CDR3 region: CASHGGGSWSTEAFF. The CDR3 DNA sequence: TGTGCCAGCCACGGGGGCGGATCTTGGTCCACTGAAGCTTTCTTT.

There are many counts of this clonotype. The chain is built from TRBV7-2 and TRBJ2-7; D is possibly TRBD1 (5 bases). CDR1 is SGHTA, CDR2 FQGNSA, per germline. This CDR3 region has 15 residues. Trimming shortened V by 2 bases and J by 5 bases, and 16 bases separated the two germline ends. CDR3 coding DNA: TGTGCCAGCAGCTTATCAGGGATTCCTTCGGACGAGCAGTACTTC. It codes for CASSLSGIPSDEQYF.

The genes are TRBV12-3 or TRBV12-4 and TRBJ2-3; TRBD1 matches 11 bases. J lost 4 bases, V lost 3 bases, and 3 bases had no gene match. This CDR3 has 15 residues. CDR3 sequence (DNA): TGTGCCAGCAGTTTCTGGACAGGGGGCGCAGATACGCAGTATTTT. Its protein is CASSFWTGGADTQYF.

The CDR3 here is CASSQGSRREQETQYF. The CDR3 coding sequence is TGCGCCAGCAGCCAAGGGAGTAGGAGGGAACAAGAGACCCAGTACTTC. This chain uses TRBV4-1 with TRBJ2-5, with D maybe TRBD2 (6 bases). With 1 base removed from V and 2 bases from J, the gap between germline ends came to 14 bases. The CDR3 is made up of 16 amino acids. Germline assignment: CDR1 MGHRA and CDR2 YSYEKL.

The chain has TRBV6-8 and TRBJ1-1, with TRBD1 identical over 7 bases. V shed 8 bases and J 4 bases; nucleotides not matched to a gene: 7. CDR3 length: 13 residues. Germline lookup yields CDR1 MNHGY and CDR2 SAAAGT. CDR3 nucleotides: TGTGCCAGCCGATACAGGGGCAGCACTGAAGCTTTCTTT. It translates to CASRYRGSTEAFF.

V and J are TRBV10-2 and TRBJ1-2, with a tentative D call TRBD1 (5 bases). The germline V gene encodes CDR1 WSHSY and CDR2 SAAADI. V was trimmed by 10 bases and J by 1 base, leaving 10 bases between them. The CDR3 sequence is 12 residues long. Here the CDR3 DNA reads TGCGCCACCCGAGGGGATAACTATGGCTACACCTTC. This gives the protein CATRGDNYGYTF.

About this clonotype: A read error may produce the germline difference seen at one junction end. The V and J genes are TRBV7-2 and TRBJ1-2; D may be TRBD1 (5 bases). The CDR3 has 13 residues. CDR1 is SGHTA, CDR2 FQGNSA, per germline. In nucleotides, the CDR3 is TGTGTCAGCAGCTTAGGGGCTGGCTATGGCTACACCTTC. It is translated as CVSSLGAGYGYTF.

The rearrangement uses TRBV6-6 and TRBJ2-3; D perhaps matches TRBD1 (6 bases). With 10 bases removed from V and 3 bases from J, the gap between germline ends came to 17 bases. The CDR3 is 14 amino acids. CDR1 and CDR2 (germline): MNHNY, SVGAGI (reference sequence). CDR3 sequence reads: CATDRDTYTDTQYF. DNA of the CDR3: TGTGCCACCGACCGGGACACTTATACAGATACGCAGTATTTT.

This clonotype occurred a few times. V is TRBV10-3 and J is TRBJ1-3; 7 bases are shared with TRBD1. The CDR3 sequence is 14 residues long. Germline V CDR1 and CDR2: ENHRY, SYGVKD. J gave up 7 bases and V 7 bases, and 10 bases lay outside the gene matches. The CDR3 DNA reads as TGTGCCATCACCCGGGACAGCGTTCGGAACACCATATATTTT. This gives the protein CAITRDSVRNTIYF.

The genes are TRBV7-9 and TRBJ1-3; TRBD1 aligns across 8 bases. Germline V gives CDR1 SEHNR, CDR2 FQNEAQ (reference sequence). The CDR3 consists of 17 residues. V was clipped by 8 bases and J by 0 bases; unmatched bases: 12. CDR3 nucleotides: TGTGCCAGCGCCTTGGGGACAGGCTATAGCTCTGGAAACACCATATATTTT. Amino acids: CASALGTGYSSGNTIYF.

The chain links TRBV28 to TRBJ2-1, with D unclear. Germline CDR1 and CDR2: MDHEN and SYDVKM. CDR3 length: 14 amino acids. V lost 3 bases, J lost 3 bases, and 9 bases lay in between. CDR3 sequence (DNA): TGTGCCAGCAGTTTCGAGGACGGCTACAATGAGCAGTTCTTC. It translates to CASSFEDGYNEQFF.

This clonotype came up a few times. The chain uses TRBV5-4 and TRBJ2-5; no clear D gene. Germline assignment: CDR1 SGHNT and CDR2 YYREEE (reference sequence). The germline V and J ends were trimmed by 2 bases and 5 bases, with 10 bases remaining between them. This CDR3 spans 13 amino acids. Here the CDR3 reads CASSLKGPETQYF. DNA of the CDR3: TGTGCCAGCAGCTTAAAAGGCCCGGAGACCCAGTACTTC.

This clonotype was observed at least ten times. This rearrangement joins TRBV7-2 to TRBJ2-3; maybe TRBD2 (6 bases). The germline V gene encodes CDR1 SGHTA and CDR2 FQGNSA. This CDR3 is 15 amino acids long. V was shortened by 4 bases and J by 0 bases, with 11 bases between the two germline ends. DNA of the CDR3: TGTGCCAGCAGCTCAGCGGGTGCTAGCACAGATACGCAGTATTTT. It specifies CASSSAGASTDTQYF. Drawing the rest from reference TRBV7-2 and TRBJ2-3, the complete variable domain is GAGVSQSPSNKVTEKGKDVELRCDPISGHTALYWYRQSLGQGLEFLIYFQGNSAPDKSGLPSDRFSAERTGGSVSTLTIQRTQQEDSAVYLCASSSAGASTDTQYFGPGTRLTVL.

The chain carries TRBV2 and TRBJ2-5, with 10 bases aligning to TRBD2. V dropped 5 bases and J dropped 2; count of bases not matched to a gene: 8. CDR3 length: 16 amino acids. The germline V gene encodes CDR1 SNHLY and CDR2 FYNNEI. CDR3 residues: CASSPFSGRKQETQYF. CDR3 bases: TGTGCCAGCAGTCCTTTTAGCGGGAGGAAACAAGAGACCCAGTACTTC.

This chain links TRBV19 with TRBJ1-1; D gene uncertain. CDR3 length: 14 residues. The V end lost 2 bases, the J end lost 1 base, and 8 bases lay between the germline ends. CDR1 is LNHDA, CDR2 SQIVND, per germline (reference sequence). CDR3 amino acids: CASSIRRTNTEAFF. CDR3 DNA sequence: TGTGCCAGTAGTATAAGGCGGACGAACACTGAAGCTTTCTTT.

The chain recombines TRBV7-8 with TRBJ1-3; D is unclear. CDR1 is SGHVS and CDR2 is FQNEAQ in the germline V gene. V dropped 2 bases and J dropped 4 bases, with 18 bases sitting between them. There are 17 residues in the CDR3. The CDR3 DNA reads as TGTGCCAGCAGCTTAATAAATCGGAAAGATGCGGGAAACACCATATATTTT. Its translation is CASSLINRKDAGNTIYF.

This clonotype was recorded at least ten times. CDR3 nucleotides: TGTGCCAGCAGTTTCATACGAAGCGGGAGGGCGAGGGTATCTGTCTACGAGCAGTACTTC. It codes for CASSFIRSGRARVSVYEQYF. The chain is built from TRBV12-3 or TRBV12-4 and TRBJ2-7; 10 bases are shared with TRBD2. This CDR3 has 20 residues. With 3 bases clipped from V and 3 bases from J, the junction kept 20 bases outside the gene matches.

The chain recombines TRBV24-1 with TRBJ2-1; unclear D gene. Germline values: CDR1 KGHDR, CDR2 SFDVKD. V dropped 3 bases and J dropped 0 bases, with 8 bases sitting between them. The CDR3 consists of 15 residues. CDR3 residues: CATSDGVSSYNEQFF. The CDR3 nucleotides read TGTGCCACCAGTGATGGAGTAAGCTCCTACAATGAGCAGTTCTTC.

This clonotype was seen only once. The chain links TRBV2 to TRBJ2-2; D possibly corresponds to TRBD1 (6 bases). Trimming removed 7 bases from V and 4 bases from J, with 10 bases in between. The V gene's germline CDR1 is SNHLY and CDR2 FYNNEI. The CDR3 runs to 13 residues. The CDR3 region is CASTKDSTGELFF. The CDR3 DNA reads TGTGCCAGCACTAAGGACAGCACCGGGGAGCTGTTTTTT.

The CDR3 spells CASGSVQGYYGYTF. The CDR3 DNA sequence: TGTGCCAGCGGCTCCGTTCAGGGCTACTATGGCTACACCTTC. The chain recombines TRBV6-2 or TRBV6-3 with TRBJ1-2; tentatively, D is TRBD1 (5 bases). Germline CDR1 and CDR2: MNHEY and SVGEGT. Between the trimmed V and J ends, which lost 8 bases and 3 bases, there was a span of 16 bases. The length of the CDR3 is 14 residues.

The sample holds many counts of this clonotype. This chain uses TRBV7-2 with TRBJ2-3; 10 nucleotides align to TRBD2. In germline, CDR1 is SGHTA, CDR2 FQGNSA. The CDR3 has 17 amino acids. Trimming cost V 5 bases and J 11 bases; bases outside gene matches: 19. The CDR3 region is CASSPSFLAGEPHGQYF. CDR3 in DNA: TGTGCCAGCAGCCCATCTTTTCTAGCGGGAGAACCTCATGGGCAGTATTTT.

The V call is TRBV27, the J call TRBJ1-5; unclear D gene. Germline V lookup: CDR1 MNHEY, CDR2 SMNVEV (reference sequence). CDR3 length: 10 residues. Trimming removed 7 bases from V and 9 bases from J, with 7 bases in between. CDR3 in amino acids: CASKASPQHF. The CDR3 DNA sequence: TGTGCCAGCAAAGCCTCGCCCCAGCATTTT.

This clonotype was seen a handful of times. The V and J genes are TRBV9 and TRBJ1-4, with D uncertain. Per germline, CDR1 SGDLS and CDR2 YYNGEE. The length of the CDR3 is 15 residues. Trimming took 4 bases from V and 0 from J, leaving 10 bases between them. CDR3 coding DNA: TGTGCCAGCAGCCCCCACTCATCAACTAATGAAAAACTGTTTTTT. This translates into CASSPHSSTNEKLFF.

This clonotype was observed at least ten times. The CDR3 region is CASSRTYEQYV. CDR3 nucleotides: TGTGCCAGCTCCCGTACCTACGAGCAGTACGTC. The chain employs TRBV6-1 and TRBJ2-7; D is undetermined. Germline V gene sequence: CDR1 MNHNS, CDR2 SASEGT. V was shortened by 8 bases and J by 2 bases, with 7 bases between the two germline ends. The CDR3 length is 11 residues.

V is TRBV20-1 and J is TRBJ1-1; no definite D call. The V end lost 3 bases, the J end lost 2 bases, and 13 bases lay between the germline ends. Germline-derived CDR1 and CDR2 are DFQATT and SNEGSKA (reference sequence). The CDR3 is 14 residues long. CDR3: CSASRIRVNTEAFF. The CDR3 coding sequence is TGCAGTGCTAGTAGGATCCGGGTAAACACTGAAGCTTTCTTT.

This clonotype was counted a few times. This chain connects TRBV2 to TRBJ2-2; D call uncertain. Germline V gives CDR1 SNHLY, CDR2 FYNNEI. V lost 2 bases to trimming and J lost 0 bases, with 4 bases between them. The CDR3 has 14 amino acids. The CDR3 DNA is TGTGCCAGCAGTGAAAGGGCGAACACCGGGGAGCTGTTTTTT. Protein: CASSERANTGELFF.